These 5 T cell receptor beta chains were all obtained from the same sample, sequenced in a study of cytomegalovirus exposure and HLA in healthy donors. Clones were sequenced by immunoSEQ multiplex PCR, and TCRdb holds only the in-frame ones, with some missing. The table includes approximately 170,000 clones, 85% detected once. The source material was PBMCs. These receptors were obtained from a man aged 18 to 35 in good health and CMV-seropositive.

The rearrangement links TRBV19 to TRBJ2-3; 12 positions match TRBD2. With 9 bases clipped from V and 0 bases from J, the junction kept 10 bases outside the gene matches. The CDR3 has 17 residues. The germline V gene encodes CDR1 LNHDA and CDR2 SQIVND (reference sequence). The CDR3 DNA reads TGTGCCAGCCGAAGGACTAGCGGGATCTTGAGCACAGATACGCAGTATTTT. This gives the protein CASRRTSGILSTDTQYF.

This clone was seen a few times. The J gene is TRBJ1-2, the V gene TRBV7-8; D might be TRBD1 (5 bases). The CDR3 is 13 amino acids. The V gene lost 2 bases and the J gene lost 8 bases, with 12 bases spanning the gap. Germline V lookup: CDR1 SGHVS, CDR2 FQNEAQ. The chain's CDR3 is CASSLTQGSGYTF. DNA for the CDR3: TGTGCCAGCAGCTTAACCCAGGGTTCAGGCTACACCTTC.

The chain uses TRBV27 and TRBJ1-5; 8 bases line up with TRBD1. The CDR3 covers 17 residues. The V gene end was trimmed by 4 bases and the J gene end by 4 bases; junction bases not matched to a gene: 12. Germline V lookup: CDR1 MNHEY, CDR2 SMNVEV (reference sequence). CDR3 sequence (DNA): TGTGCCAGCAGTTCCGGACAGGGCTCCGGTAGGAATCAGCCCCAGCATTTT. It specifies CASSSGQGSGRNQPQHF.

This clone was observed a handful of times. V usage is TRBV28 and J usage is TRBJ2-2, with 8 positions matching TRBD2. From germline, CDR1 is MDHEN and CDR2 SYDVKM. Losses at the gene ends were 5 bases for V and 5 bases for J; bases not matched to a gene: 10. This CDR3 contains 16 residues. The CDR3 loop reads CASSPVAGKITGELFF. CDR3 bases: TGTGCCAGCAGTCCAGTAGCGGGAAAGATTACCGGGGAGCTGTTTTTT.

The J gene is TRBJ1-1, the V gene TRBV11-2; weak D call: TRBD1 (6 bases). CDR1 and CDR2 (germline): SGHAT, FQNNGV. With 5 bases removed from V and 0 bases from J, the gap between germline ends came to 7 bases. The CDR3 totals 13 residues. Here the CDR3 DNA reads TGTGCCAGCAGCAGGGGGTTGAACACTGAAGCTTTCTTT. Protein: CASSRGLNTEAFF. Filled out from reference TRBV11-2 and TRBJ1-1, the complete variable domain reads EAGVAQSPRYKIIEKRQSVAFWCNPISGHATLYWYQQILGQGPKLLIQFQNNGVVDDSQLPKDRFSAERLKGVDSTLKIQPAKLEDSAVYLCASSRGLNTEAFFGQGTRLTVV.